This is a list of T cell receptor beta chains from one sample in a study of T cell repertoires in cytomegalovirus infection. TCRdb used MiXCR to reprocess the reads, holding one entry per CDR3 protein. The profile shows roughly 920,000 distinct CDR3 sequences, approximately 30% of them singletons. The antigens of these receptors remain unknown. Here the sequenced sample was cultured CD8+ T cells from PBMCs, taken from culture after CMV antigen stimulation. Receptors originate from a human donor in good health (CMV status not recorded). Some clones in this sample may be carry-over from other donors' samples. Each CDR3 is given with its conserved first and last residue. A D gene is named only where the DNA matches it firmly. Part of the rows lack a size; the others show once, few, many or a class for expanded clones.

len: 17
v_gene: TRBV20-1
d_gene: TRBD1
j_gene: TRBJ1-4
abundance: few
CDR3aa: CSAQTGLPKGTNEKLFF
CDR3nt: TGCAGTGCTCAGACAGGGTTACCAAAGGGAACTAATGAAAAACTGTTTTTT

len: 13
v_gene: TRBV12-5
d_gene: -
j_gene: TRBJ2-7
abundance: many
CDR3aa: CASYGGLHYEQYF
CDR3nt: TGTGCTAGTTACGGTGGACTACACTACGAGCAGTACTTC

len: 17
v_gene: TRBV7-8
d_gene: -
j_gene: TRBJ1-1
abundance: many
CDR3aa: CASSLGSRGHLGGVAFF
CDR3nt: TGTGCCAGCAGCTTAGGCAGTAGGGGACACCTAGGGGGTGTAGCTTTCTTT

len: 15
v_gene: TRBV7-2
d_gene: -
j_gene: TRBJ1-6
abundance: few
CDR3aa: CASSLEGTNNSPLHF
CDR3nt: TGTGCCAGCAGCTTAGAAGGGACCAATAATTCACCCCTCCACTTT

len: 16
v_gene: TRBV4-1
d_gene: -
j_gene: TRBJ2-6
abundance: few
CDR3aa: CASSQVSPASANVLTF
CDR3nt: TGCGCCAGCAGCCAAGTCAGCCCCGCAAGCGCCAACGTCCTGACTTTC

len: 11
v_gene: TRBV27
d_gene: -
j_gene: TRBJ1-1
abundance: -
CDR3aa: CAVSKDTEAFF
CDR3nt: TGTGCCGTGAGCAAGGACACTGAAGCTTTCTTT

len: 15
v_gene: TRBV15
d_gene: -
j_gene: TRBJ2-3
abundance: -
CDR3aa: CATSTQGGYGDTQYF
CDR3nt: TGTGCCACCAGCACTCAGGGGGGGTATGGAGATACGCAGTATTTT

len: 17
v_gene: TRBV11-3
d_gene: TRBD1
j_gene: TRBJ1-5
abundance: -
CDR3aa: CASSFAGQRYSNQPQHF
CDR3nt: TGTGCCAGCAGCTTCGCGGGACAGCGTTATAGCAATCAGCCCCAGCATTTT

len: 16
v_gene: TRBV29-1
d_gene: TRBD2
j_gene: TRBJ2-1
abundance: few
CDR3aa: CSVEGTSGGPYNEQFF
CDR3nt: TGCAGCGTTGAAGGGACTAGCGGGGGACCCTACAATGAGCAGTTCTTC

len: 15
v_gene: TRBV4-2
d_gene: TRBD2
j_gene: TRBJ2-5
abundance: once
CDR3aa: CASSLLAGAGETQYF
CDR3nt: TGTGCCAGCAGCCTACTAGCGGGGGCGGGGGAGACCCAGTACTTC

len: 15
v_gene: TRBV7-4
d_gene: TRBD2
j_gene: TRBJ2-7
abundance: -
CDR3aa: CASSLVSGDGYEQYF
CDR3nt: TGTGCCAGCAGCTTGGTTAGCGGGGACGGCTACGAGCAGTACTTC

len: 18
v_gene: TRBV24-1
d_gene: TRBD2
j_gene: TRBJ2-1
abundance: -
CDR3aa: CATSDSLGLAGGSNEQFF
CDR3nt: TGTGCCACCAGTGATTCGCTTGGACTAGCGGGGGGTTCCAATGAGCAGTTCTTC

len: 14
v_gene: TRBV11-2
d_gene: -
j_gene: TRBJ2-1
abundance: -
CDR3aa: CASSLTKGWNEQFF
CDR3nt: TGTGCCAGCAGCTTAACCAAAGGGTGGAATGAGCAGTTCTTC

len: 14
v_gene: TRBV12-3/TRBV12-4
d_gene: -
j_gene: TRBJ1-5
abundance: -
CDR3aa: CASSSTGIAQPQHF
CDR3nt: TGTGCCAGCAGTTCTACAGGGATCGCTCAGCCCCAGCATTTT

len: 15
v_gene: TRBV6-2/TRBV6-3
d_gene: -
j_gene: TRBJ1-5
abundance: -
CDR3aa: CASSSLGRANQPQHF
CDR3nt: TGTGCCAGCAGTTCTCTGGGACGGGCCAATCAGCCCCAGCATTTT

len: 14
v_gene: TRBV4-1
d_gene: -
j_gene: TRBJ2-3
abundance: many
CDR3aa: CASSQEAGVYTQYF
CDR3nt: TGCGCCAGCAGCCAAGAGGCCGGGGTTTATACGCAGTATTTT

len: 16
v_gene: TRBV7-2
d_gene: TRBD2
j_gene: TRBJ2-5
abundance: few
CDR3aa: CASSLGLAQGVGTQYF
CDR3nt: TGTGCCAGCAGCCTTGGACTAGCGCAGGGGGTGGGGACCCAGTACTTC

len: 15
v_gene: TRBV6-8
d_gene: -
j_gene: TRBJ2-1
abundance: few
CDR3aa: CASSYVKGSYNEQFF
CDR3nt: TGTGCCAGCAGTTATGTAAAAGGCTCCTACAATGAGCAGTTCTTC

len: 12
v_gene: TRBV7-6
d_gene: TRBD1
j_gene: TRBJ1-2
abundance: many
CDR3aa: CASSLGQTNYTF
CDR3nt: TGTGCCAGCAGCTTGGGACAGACCAACTACACCTTC

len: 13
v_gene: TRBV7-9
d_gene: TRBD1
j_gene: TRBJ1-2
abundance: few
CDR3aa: CASSHRGDYGYTF
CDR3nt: TGTGCCAGCAGCCACAGGGGGGACTATGGCTACACCTTC

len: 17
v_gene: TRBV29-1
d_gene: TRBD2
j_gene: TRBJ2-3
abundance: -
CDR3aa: CSVAGTSPTLKTDTQYF
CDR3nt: TGCAGCGTTGCCGGGACTAGCCCCACCTTAAAGACAGATACGCAGTATTTT

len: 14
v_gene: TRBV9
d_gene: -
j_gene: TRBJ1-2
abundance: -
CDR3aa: CASSAGVGRYGYTF
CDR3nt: TGTGCCAGCAGCGCAGGGGTTGGTCGCTATGGCTACACCTTC

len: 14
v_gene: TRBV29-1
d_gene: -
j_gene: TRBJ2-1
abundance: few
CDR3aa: CSVEAAGSYNEQFF
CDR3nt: TGCAGCGTTGAGGCAGCGGGCTCCTACAATGAGCAGTTCTTC

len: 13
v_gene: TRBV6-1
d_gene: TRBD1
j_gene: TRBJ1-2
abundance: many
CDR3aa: CASSESETGVYTF
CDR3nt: TGTGCCAGCAGTGAATCAGAGACAGGGGTTTACACCTTC

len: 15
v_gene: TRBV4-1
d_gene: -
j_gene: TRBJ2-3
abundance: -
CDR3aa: CASSQDGLVTDTQYF
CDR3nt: TGCGCCAGCAGCCAAGATGGGCTAGTGACAGATACGCAGTATTTT

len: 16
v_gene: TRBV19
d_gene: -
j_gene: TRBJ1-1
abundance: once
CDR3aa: CASSNERVQVSTEAFF
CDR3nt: TGTGCCAGTAGCAATGAACGGGTCCAGGTTAGCACTGAAGCTTTCTTT

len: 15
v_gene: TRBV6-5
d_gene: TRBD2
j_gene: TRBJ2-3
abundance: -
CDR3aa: CASSAGTSVTDTQYF
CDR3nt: TGTGCCAGCAGTGCCGGGACTAGCGTGACAGATACGCAGTATTTT

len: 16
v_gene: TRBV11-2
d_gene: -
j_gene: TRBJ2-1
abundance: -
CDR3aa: CASILELGSSYNEQFF
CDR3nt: TGTGCCAGCATCTTAGAACTGGGGAGCTCCTACAATGAGCAGTTCTTC

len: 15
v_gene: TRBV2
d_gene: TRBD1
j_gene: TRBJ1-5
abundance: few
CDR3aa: CASSDLGTGGQPQHF
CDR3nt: TGTGCCAGCAGTGATTTGGGGACAGGGGGCCAGCCCCAGCATTTT

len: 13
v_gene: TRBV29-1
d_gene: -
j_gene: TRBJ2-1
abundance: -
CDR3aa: CSVRPGRYNEQFF
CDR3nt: TGCAGCGTTCGCCCAGGGCGATACAATGAGCAGTTCTTC

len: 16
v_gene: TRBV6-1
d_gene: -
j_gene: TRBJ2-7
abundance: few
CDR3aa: CASISLPGTFSYEQYF
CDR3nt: TGTGCCAGCATCTCCCTTCCCGGGACGTTCTCCTACGAGCAGTACTTC

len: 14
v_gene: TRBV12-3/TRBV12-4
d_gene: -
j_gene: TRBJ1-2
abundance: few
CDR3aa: CASSSPPVGYGYTF
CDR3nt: TGTGCCAGCAGTTCGCCTCCCGTGGGCTATGGCTACACCTTC

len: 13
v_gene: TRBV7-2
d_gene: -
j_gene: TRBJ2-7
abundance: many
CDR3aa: CASSTGLLYEQYF
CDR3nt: TGTGCCAGCAGCACGGGACTCCTCTACGAGCAGTACTTC

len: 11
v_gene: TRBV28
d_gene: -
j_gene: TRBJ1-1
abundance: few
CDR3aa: CASLNYREAFF
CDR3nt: TGTGCCAGCTTAAATTACCGGGAAGCTTTCTTT

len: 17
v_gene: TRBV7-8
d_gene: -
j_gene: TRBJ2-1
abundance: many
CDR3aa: CASSLYLGPLSYNEQFF
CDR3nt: TGTGCCAGCAGCTTATACTTAGGACCCCTCTCCTACAATGAGCAGTTCTTC

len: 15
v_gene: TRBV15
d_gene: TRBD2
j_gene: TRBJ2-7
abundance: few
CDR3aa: CATSPSSGALYEQYF
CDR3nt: TGTGCCACCAGCCCTTCTAGCGGGGCCCTATACGAGCAGTACTTC

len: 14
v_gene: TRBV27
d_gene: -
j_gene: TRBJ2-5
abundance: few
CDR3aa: CASSFREFVGAQYF
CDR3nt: TGTGCCAGCAGTTTTAGGGAATTCGTAGGGGCCCAGTACTTC

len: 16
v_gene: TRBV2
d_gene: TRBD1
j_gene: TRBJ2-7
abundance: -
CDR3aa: CASNIDRDRGFYEQYF
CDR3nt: TGTGCCAGCAATATAGACCGGGACAGGGGTTTCTACGAGCAGTACTTC

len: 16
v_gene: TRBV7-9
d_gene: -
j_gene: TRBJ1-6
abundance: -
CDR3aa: CASSLAETGNNSPLHF
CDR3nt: TGTGCCAGCAGCTTAGCTGAGACCGGCAATAATTCACCCCTCCACTTT

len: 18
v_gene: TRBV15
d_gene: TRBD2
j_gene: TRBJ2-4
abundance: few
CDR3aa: CATGTSGSRGGLKNIQYF
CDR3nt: TGTGCCACCGGGACTAGCGGGAGCCGCGGAGGTCTCAAAAACATTCAGTACTTC

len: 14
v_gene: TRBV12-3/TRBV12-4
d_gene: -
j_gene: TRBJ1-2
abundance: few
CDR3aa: CASSFGGAYHGYTF
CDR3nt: TGTGCCAGCAGTTTCGGGGGCGCTTATCATGGCTACACCTTC

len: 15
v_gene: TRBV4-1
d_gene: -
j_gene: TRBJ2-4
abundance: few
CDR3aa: CASSQEPDNKNIQYF
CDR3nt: TGCGCCAGCAGCCAAGAACCGGACAACAAAAACATTCAGTACTTC

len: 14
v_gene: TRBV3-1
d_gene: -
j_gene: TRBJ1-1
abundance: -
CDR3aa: CASSHIAMNTEAFF
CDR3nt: TGTGCCAGCAGCCACATCGCCATGAACACTGAAGCTTTCTTT

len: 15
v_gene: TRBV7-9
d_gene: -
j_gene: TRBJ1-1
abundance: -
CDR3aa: CASSLAIGLNTEAFF
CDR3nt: TGTGCCAGCAGCTTAGCCATCGGGTTGAACACTGAAGCTTTCTTT

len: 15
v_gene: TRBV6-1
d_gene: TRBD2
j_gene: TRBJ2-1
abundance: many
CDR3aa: CASTSWERGYNEQFF
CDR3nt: TGTGCCAGCACCTCGTGGGAGCGGGGGTACAATGAGCAGTTCTTC

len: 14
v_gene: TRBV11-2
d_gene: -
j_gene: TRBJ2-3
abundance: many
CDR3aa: CASSSRYAADTQYF
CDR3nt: TGTGCCAGCAGCTCTCGCTATGCAGCAGATACGCAGTATTTT

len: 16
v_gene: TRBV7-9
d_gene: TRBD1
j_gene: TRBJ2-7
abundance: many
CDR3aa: CASSSRGQGGGYEQYF
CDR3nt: TGTGCCAGCAGCTCCCGGGGACAGGGAGGAGGCTACGAGCAGTACTTC

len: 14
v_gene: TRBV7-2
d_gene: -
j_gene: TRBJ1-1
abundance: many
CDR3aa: CASSLSRLGTEAFF
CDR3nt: TGTGCCAGCAGCCTCTCCCGGTTGGGCACTGAAGCTTTCTTT

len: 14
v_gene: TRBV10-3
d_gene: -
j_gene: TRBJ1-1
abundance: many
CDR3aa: CAISGEGGGTEAFF
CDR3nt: TGTGCCATCAGTGGAGAGGGGGGTGGCACTGAAGCTTTCTTT

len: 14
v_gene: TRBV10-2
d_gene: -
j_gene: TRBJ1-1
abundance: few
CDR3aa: CASSEVAGATEAFF
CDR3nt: TGCGCCAGCAGTGAAGTGGCAGGGGCCACTGAAGCTTTCTTT

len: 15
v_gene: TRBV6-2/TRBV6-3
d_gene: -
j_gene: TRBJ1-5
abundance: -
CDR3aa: CASSYSRMGNQPQHF
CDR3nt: TGTGCCAGCAGTTACTCGAGGATGGGCAATCAGCCCCAGCATTTT

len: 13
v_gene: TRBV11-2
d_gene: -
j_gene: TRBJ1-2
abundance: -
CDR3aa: CASSLGVTYGYTF
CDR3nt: TGTGCCAGCAGCTTAGGGGTTACCTATGGCTACACCTTC

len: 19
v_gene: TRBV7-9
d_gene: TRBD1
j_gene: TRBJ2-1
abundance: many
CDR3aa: CASSSDRAWGYKDDNEQFF
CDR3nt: TGTGCCAGCAGCTCCGACAGGGCCTGGGGCTATAAGGACGACAATGAGCAGTTCTTC